What follows are 26 T cell receptor beta chains derived from one specimen sequenced in a study of STAT3 mutations in large granular lymphocyte leukemia. Study-wide results and caveats: Every T-LGLL patient had at least one immunodominant TCRbeta clonotype.

The assay was immunoSEQ multiplex PCR, and TCRdb's table has in-frame clones only and misses some. The sample contains over 10,000 clones, about 84% of which appear only once. Which antigens these TCRs recognize remains unknown. The specimen sequenced was peripheral blood mononuclear cells. These receptors all stem from a man between 60 and 75 years old with T-cell large granular lymphocyte leukemia. Some clones in this sample may be carry-over from other donors' samples.

Here the CDR3 reads CASSQDAGVGTGELFF. DNA for the CDR3: TGTGCCAGCAGCCAAGATGCGGGAGTTGGCACCGGGGAGCTGTTTTTT. The gene calls are TRBV4-2 and TRBJ2-2; 7 bases fit TRBD2. Trimming took 0 bases from V and 4 from J; bases not matched to a gene: 5. Germline-derived CDR1 and CDR2 are LGHNA and YNFKEQ. This CDR3 comprises 16 residues.

The CDR3 is CSVGRTSGYTF. DNA of the CDR3: TGCAGCGTTGGACGCACGAGTGGCTACACCTTC. The V call is TRBV29-1, the J call TRBJ1-2; the D is unclear. The CDR3 runs 11 residues. Deletions cut 4 bases from V and 7 bases from J, with 10 bases between. CDR1 is SQVTM and CDR2 is ANQGSEA in the germline V gene.

This clone was observed a few times. The CDR3 region has the DNA TGTGCCAGCAGCTTGGGCAGGGGGCGCGCCGAGACCCAGTACTTC. This sequence encodes CASSLGRGRAETQYF. This chain connects TRBV7-9 to TRBJ2-5; 8 bases agree with TRBD1. The CDR3 consists of 15 residues. From germline, CDR1 is SEHNR and CDR2 FQNEAQ (reference sequence). With V trimmed by 3 bases and J by 5 bases, 8 bases remained unmatched.

This chain connects TRBV7-9 to TRBJ2-7, with a weak D call TRBD2 (6 bases). Trimming cost V 5 bases and J 5 bases, with 19 bases left between them. Germline loops: CDR1 SEHNR, CDR2 FQNEAQ (reference sequence). The CDR3 consists of 15 residues. The CDR3 bases are TGTGCCAGCAGCGGGCGGGGCAGGGATTACGACGAGCAGTACTTC. Protein sequence: CASSGRGRDYDEQYF.

V usage is TRBV2 and J usage is TRBJ2-1; no clear D gene. Trimming removed 10 bases at V and 5 bases at J, with 21 bases between. CDR3 length: 15 residues. The germline V gene encodes CDR1 SNHLY and CDR2 FYNNEI. The CDR3 here is CAISVVAGRDNEQFF. The CDR3 bases are TGTGCCATCTCGGTGGTGGCAGGACGGGACAATGAGCAGTTCTTC.

This chain links TRBV28 with TRBJ2-3; tentative D call: TRBD1 (6 bases). CDR1 and CDR2 (germline): MDHEN, SYDVKM. The CDR3 runs to 13 residues. Deletions cut 5 bases from V and 9 bases from J, with 15 bases between. In DNA form, the CDR3 reads TGTGCCAGCAGTCGATTAAATACAGGGACGCAGTATTTT. Translating it yields CASSRLNTGTQYF.

The gene calls are TRBV29-1 and TRBJ1-4; D call uncertain. V was trimmed by 4 bases and J by 8 bases, leaving 11 bases between them. The CDR3 spans 12 residues. Germline V lookup: CDR1 SQVTM, CDR2 ANQGSEA. The CDR3 sequence: CSVVEGREKLFF. For the CDR3, the DNA is TGCAGCGTTGTGGAAGGGAGGGAAAAACTGTTTTTT.

The chain couples TRBV4-1 to TRBJ2-7; D might be TRBD1 (6 bases). CDR3 length: 15 residues. Trimming removed 3 bases from V and 2 bases from J, with 14 bases in between. Germline loops: CDR1 MGHRA, CDR2 YSYEKL. The CDR3 is CASSHRQDGPYEQYF. In DNA form, the CDR3 reads TGCGCCAGCAGCCACAGACAGGATGGCCCCTACGAGCAGTACTTC.

This sequence joins TRBV5-4 and TRBJ2-3; 8 nucleotides agree with TRBD1. The ends lost 4 bases at V and 2 bases at J; junction bases unmatched: 6. Germline assignment: CDR1 SGHNT and CDR2 YYREEE (reference sequence). There are 15 residues in the CDR3. DNA of the CDR3: TGTGCCAGCAGCCCCGACAGGGGTGCCACAGATACGCAGTATTTT. This sequence encodes CASSPDRGATDTQYF.

The chain uses TRBV18 and TRBJ2-5; D gene uncertain. CDR1 KGHSH and CDR2 LQKENI come from the germline V gene. This CDR3 has 13 residues. V lost 8 bases and J lost 1, with 11 bases in between. The chain's CDR3 is CASLQIRQETQYF. DNA of the CDR3: TGTGCCAGCCTACAAATCCGCCAAGAGACCCAGTACTTC.

The J gene is TRBJ2-7, the V gene TRBV6-5; D is ambiguous. CDR3 length: 11 amino acids. Germline CDR1 reads MNHEY; CDR2 reads SVGAGI. V was clipped by 2 bases and J by 6 bases, with 5 bases between them. The chain's CDR3 is CASSYRAEQYF. The CDR3 DNA follows: TGTGCCAGCAGTTACAGGGCCGAGCAGTACTTC.

The V gene is TRBV27, the J gene TRBJ1-5; 10 bases are a match to TRBD1. The CDR3 is 14 residues long. The ends lost 5 bases at V and 5 bases at J; junction bases unmatched: 3. CDR1 and CDR2 from the germline V gene are MNHEY and SMNVEV (reference sequence). As DNA, the CDR3 is TGTGCCAGCAGTCGACAGGGGGCATATCAGCCCCAGCATTTT. This encodes CASSRQGAYQPQHF.

V and J are TRBV7-9 and TRBJ2-7, with 9 bases identical to TRBD1. Germline V lookup: CDR1 SEHNR, CDR2 FQNEAQ (reference sequence). The CDR3 extends over 16 amino acids. V lost 5 bases and J lost 3; bases outside the gene matches: 11. CDR3 DNA: TGTGCCAGCAGCGTCGAGGGACAGGGTCCCATCTACGAGCAGTACTTC. This gives the protein CASSVEGQGPIYEQYF. The full variable domain, in which reference TRBV7-9 and TRBJ2-7 provide the parts outside the CDR3, is DTGVSQNPRHKITKRGQNVTFRCDPISEHNRLYWYRQTLGQGPEFLTYFQNEAQLEKSRLLSDRFSAERPKGSFSTLEIQRTEQGDSAMYLCASSVEGQGPIYEQYFGPGTRLTVT.

This clone has a handful of counts. This rearrangement joins TRBV4-3 to TRBJ2-7, with TRBD2 matching over 10 bases. With 0 bases clipped from V and 2 bases from J, the junction kept 1 base outside the gene matches. CDR1 and CDR2 (germline): LGHNA, YSLEER. The CDR3 runs 15 residues. The CDR3: CASSQDLAGAYEQYF. As DNA, the CDR3 is TGCGCCAGCAGCCAAGATCTAGCGGGGGCCTACGAGCAGTACTTC.

The genes are TRBV4-3 and TRBJ2-1; tentatively, D is TRBD1 or TRBD2 (7 bases each). The CDR3 has 15 residues. V was pared by 0 bases and J by 9 bases, with 15 bases between. From germline, CDR1 is LGHNA and CDR2 YSLEER. CDR3 residues: CASSQDPSRGGEQFF. For the CDR3, the DNA is TGCGCCAGCAGCCAAGATCCTAGCAGGGGGGGTGAGCAGTTCTTC.

V is TRBV5-1 and J is TRBJ1-5, with unresolved D. Trimming took 0 bases from V and 3 from J, leaving 4 bases between them. From germline, CDR1 is SGHRS and CDR2 YFSETQ. CDR3 length: 13 residues. The CDR3 region has the DNA TGCGCCAGCAGCTTGGAACTCAATCAGCCCCAGCATTTT. Its protein is CASSLELNQPQHF.

The chain combines TRBV30 with TRBJ2-5; unclear D gene. Trimming shortened V by 2 bases and J by 8 bases, and 6 bases separated the two germline ends. The germline V gene encodes CDR1 GTSNPN and CDR2 SVGIG (reference sequence). The CDR3 runs 10 residues. The CDR3 DNA reads TGTGCCTGGAGTCTAGGAACCCAGTACTTC. This translates into CAWSLGTQYF.

The V call is TRBV11-2, the J call TRBJ2-7; D is possibly TRBD1 (5 bases). The CDR3 is 16 amino acids. CDR1 SGHAT and CDR2 FQNNGV come from the germline V gene. Trimming pared 1 base from V and 2 bases from J, leaving 15 bases between. CDR3 amino acids: CASSLAWQGFTYEQYF. CDR3 nucleotides: TGTGCCAGCAGCTTAGCGTGGCAGGGATTTACCTACGAGCAGTACTTC.

The V call is TRBV5-4, the J call TRBJ2-6, with 7 positions matching TRBD2. Germline loops: CDR1 SGHNT, CDR2 YYREEE (reference sequence). After removal of 7 bases from V and 4 bases from J, the junction contained 11 bases not matched to a gene. CDR3 size: 16 residues. CDR3 residues: CASGSGRVRGANVLTF. The CDR3 bases are TGTGCCAGCGGGTCAGGGAGGGTGCGAGGGGCCAACGTCCTGACTTTC.

The chain links TRBV30 to TRBJ1-4, with D maybe TRBD1 (6 bases). V dropped 4 bases and J dropped 4 bases, with 16 bases sitting between them. The CDR3 is 15 residues long. Germline V gene lookup returns CDR1 GTSNPN and CDR2 SVGIG (reference sequence). The chain's CDR3 is CAWTGPGADNEKLFF. For the CDR3, the DNA is TGTGCCTGGACGGGACCAGGGGCGGATAATGAAAAACTGTTTTTT.

This sequence joins TRBV5-1 and TRBJ2-2; TRBD1 matches at 11 bases. Germline V gives CDR1 SGHRS, CDR2 YFSETQ. J lost 9 bases, V lost 3 bases, and 10 bases had no gene match. The CDR3 has 16 amino acids. CDR3 coding DNA: TGCGCCAGCAGCTCCGGGACAGGGGGGGGAGACCGGGAGCTGTTTTTT. This translates into CASSSGTGGGDRELFF.

This chain uses TRBV7-9 with TRBJ1-2; no firm D call. Deletions cut 5 bases from V and 1 base from J, with 11 bases between. The CDR3 loop spans 14 amino acids. The germline V gene encodes CDR1 SEHNR and CDR2 FQNEAQ (reference sequence). The DNA for the CDR3 is TGTGCCAGCAGCCCCGCGGGCCTTAACTATGGCTACACCTTC. It codes for CASSPAGLNYGYTF.

This rearrangement joins TRBV18 to TRBJ2-1; tentatively, D is TRBD1 or TRBD2 (5 bases each). Germline CDR1 KGHSH, CDR2 LQKENI. With 2 bases removed from V and 9 bases from J, the gap between germline ends came to 8 bases. The CDR3 extends over 12 amino acids. The CDR3 sequence is CASSPIGTEQFF. CDR3 bases: TGTGCCAGCTCACCAATAGGGACTGAGCAGTTCTTC.

The CDR3 nucleotides read TGTGCCAGCAGCCTGTCAATAGCGGGAGGGAACTACGAGCAGTACTTC. As protein: CASSLSIAGGNYEQYF. This chain uses TRBV7-3 with TRBJ2-7; 11 bases match TRBD2. This CDR3 is 16 amino acids long. Germline V gene sequence: CDR1 SGHTA, CDR2 FQGTGA. V was pared by 5 bases and J by 3 bases, with 9 bases of the junction left unmatched. Variable domain in full (rest from reference TRBV7-3 and TRBJ2-7): GAGVSQTPSNKVTEKGKYVELRCDPISGHTALYWYRQSLGQGPEFLIYFQGTGAADDSGLPNDRFFAVRPEGSVSTLKIQRTERGDSAVYLCASSLSIAGGNYEQYFGPGTRLTVT.

The V call is TRBV28, the J call TRBJ1-4; the match to TRBD1 covers 7 bases. V was clipped by 7 bases and J by 4 bases; unmatched bases: 0. CDR3 length: 12 residues. Germline V gives CDR1 MDHEN, CDR2 SYDVKM. In nucleotides, the CDR3 is TGTGCCAGCAACAGGGGTAATGAAAAACTGTTTTTT. Encoded protein: CASNRGNEKLFF.

The V gene is TRBV29-1, the J gene TRBJ2-1; 7 nucleotides line up with TRBD1. Germline assignment: CDR1 SQVTM and CDR2 ANQGSEA. V gave up 5 bases and J gave up 4 bases; unmatched junction bases: 5. This CDR3 comprises 13 residues. CDR3 bases: TGCAGCGTTAAAGGACAGGAGTACAATGAGCAGTTCTTC. Protein product: CSVKGQEYNEQFF.